Listed below are T cell receptor beta chains from one sample, sequenced in a study of shared clonotypes between healthy human individuals. Profiling relied on immunoSEQ multiplex PCR, and the TCRdb table lists in-frame clones only, not all of them. The sample carries about 2,500,000 clones, approximately 90% recorded once. The sample taken for sequencing was naive CD4+ T cells sorted from blood. The receptors were sampled from a man between 18 and 35 years old in good health. CDR3s include the opening cysteine and the closing phenylalanine or tryptophan. A D gene is named only where the DNA matches it firmly. The size field is filled for only some rows; it gives once, few, many or a size class.

CDR3 | DNA | D | J | size | V
CASSPRGPSGGAGETQYF | TGTGCCAGCAGCCCTAGGGGGCCTAGCGGGGGGGCCGGTGAGACCCAGTACTTC | TRBD2 | TRBJ2-5 | NA | TRBV7-2
CASSLASYEQYF | TGTGCCAGCAGCTTGGCCTCGTACGAGCAGTACTTC | NA | TRBJ2-7 | NA | TRBV5-6
CSVDRGAQGYTF | TGCAGCGTTGATCGGGGGGCGCAAGGCTACACCTTC | NA | TRBJ1-2 | NA | TRBV29-1
CASRTGGAYTEAFF | TGTGCCAGCAGGACAGGGGGCGCTTACACTGAAGCTTTCTTT | TRBD1 | TRBJ1-1 | NA | TRBV5-4
CASSPGTGWHEQYF | TGCGCCAGCAGCCCCGGGACAGGGTGGCACGAGCAGTACTTC | TRBD1 | TRBJ2-7 | once | TRBV5-1
CASSARDPNSPLHF | TGTGCCAGTAGTGCCCGGGACCCTAATTCACCCCTCCACTTT | NA | TRBJ1-6 | NA | TRBV19
CAWRGSETQYF | TGTGCCTGGAGGGGCAGTGAGACCCAGTACTTC | NA | TRBJ2-5 | NA | TRBV30
CASSRGGFSSYEQYF | TGCGCCAGCAGCAGGGGCGGGTTCAGCTCCTACGAGCAGTACTTC | NA | TRBJ2-7 | NA | TRBV5-1
CASSPAHSTGANYGYTF | TGTGCCAGCAGTCCAGCCCACTCGACAGGGGCCAACTATGGCTACACCTTC | TRBD1 | TRBJ1-2 | NA | TRBV7-9
CASSKTGERTDTQYF | TGTGCCAGCAGCAAAACAGGGGAAAGGACAGATACGCAGTATTTT | TRBD1 | TRBJ2-3 | NA | TRBV9
CASSYGPRTDYEQYF | TGTGCCAGCAGTTACGGACCTCGGACGGACTACGAGCAGTACTTC | NA | TRBJ2-7 | NA | TRBV6-5
CASSPAKLANEKLFF | TGCGCCAGCAGCCCCGCAAAGTTAGCTAATGAAAAACTGTTTTTT | NA | TRBJ1-4 | NA | TRBV5-1
CASSPHRKYF | TGTGCCAGCAGTCCACATCGTAAGTATTTT | NA | TRBJ2-3 | once | TRBV27
CASSIFPGAVYGYTF | TGTGCCAGTAGTATCTTCCCGGGGGCTGTTTATGGCTACACCTTC | NA | TRBJ1-2 | NA | TRBV19
CASSVEGTSGTGQFF | TGTGCCAGCAGCGTAGAAGGGACTAGCGGGACGGGACAGTTCTTC | TRBD2 | TRBJ2-1 | NA | TRBV9
CASRNRAPVGQPQHF | TGTGCCAGCAGAAACAGGGCCCCCGTTGGTCAGCCCCAGCATTTT | NA | TRBJ1-5 | NA | TRBV6-1
CASSPQGGEQFF | TGTGCCAGCAGCCCACAGGGGGGTGAGCAGTTCTTC | TRBD1 | TRBJ2-1 | NA | TRBV5-6
CASNPGGGWGEKLFF | TGTGCCAGCAACCCCGGGGGGGGTTGGGGGGAAAAACTGTTTTTT | NA | TRBJ1-4 | NA | TRBV6-1
CASIRQGNPNEAFF | TGTGCCAGCATTAGACAGGGAAACCCTAATGAAGCTTTCTTT | TRBD1 | TRBJ1-1 | NA | TRBV5-4
CASFPGQGYSGNTIYF | TGTGCCAGTTTTCCGGGACAGGGCTACTCTGGAAACACCATATATTTT | TRBD1 | TRBJ1-3 | NA | TRBV19
CASSYRANTGELFF | TGTGCCAGCAGTTACCGGGCCAACACCGGGGAGCTGTTTTTT | NA | TRBJ2-2 | NA | TRBV6-6
CASRLAGGYEQYF | TGTGCCAGTCGACTAGCGGGAGGGTACGAGCAGTACTTC | TRBD2 | TRBJ2-7 | NA | TRBV6-5
CASSLEPGLAGGPVEQFF | TGCGCCAGCAGCTTGGAGCCGGGACTAGCGGGGGGGCCGGTTGAGCAGTTCTTC | TRBD2 | TRBJ2-1 | NA | TRBV5-1
CASSIGAGTNEKLFF | TGTGCCAGTAGTATCGGGGCAGGGACTAATGAAAAACTGTTTTTT | NA | TRBJ1-4 | NA | TRBV19
CASTMTPYEQYF | TGTGCCAGCACCATGACCCCCTACGAGCAGTACTTC | NA | TRBJ2-7 | NA | TRBV6-1
CASSPSLWTYGYTF | TGCGCCAGCAGCCCATCCCTCTGGACTTATGGCTACACCTTC | NA | TRBJ1-2 | NA | TRBV5-1
CSATYFDEQFF | TGCAGTGCTACCTATTTCGATGAGCAGTTCTTC | NA | TRBJ2-1 | NA | TRBV20-1
CASSLNAGGADTGELFF | TGTGCCAGCAGCTTAAACGCCGGGGGCGCGGACACCGGGGAGCTGTTTTTT | NA | TRBJ2-2 | NA | TRBV7-3
CASSSLPGKNTGELFF | TGTGCCAGCAGCTCGCTACCGGGAAAGAACACCGGGGAGCTGTTTTTT | NA | TRBJ2-2 | NA | TRBV5-6
CASRELETVTEAFF | TGTGCCAGCAGAGAACTCGAGACAGTGACTGAAGCTTTCTTT | NA | TRBJ1-1 | NA | TRBV6-6
CASSLDTDTQYF | TGTGCCAGCAGCCTAGACACAGATACGCAGTATTTT | NA | TRBJ2-3 | NA | TRBV5-6
CASSLISGVTDTQYF | TGTGCCAGCTCGTTGATTAGCGGGGTTACAGATACGCAGTATTTT | TRBD2 | TRBJ2-3 | NA | TRBV5-6
CASSSPRTGFHEQYF | TGTGCCAGCAGTTCCCCACGGACAGGGTTCCACGAGCAGTACTTC | TRBD1 | TRBJ2-7 | few | TRBV27
CASSESSNTEAFF | TGTGCCAGCAGTGAAAGTTCGAACACTGAAGCTTTCTTT | NA | TRBJ1-1 | NA | TRBV6-4
CASSLWFGSGDLAKNIQYF | TGCGCCAGCAGCCTCTGGTTTGGTAGCGGAGATCTAGCCAAAAACATTCAGTACTTC | NA | TRBJ2-4 | NA | TRBV4-1
CASSRGGTGLQETQYF | TGTGCCAGCAGCAGAGGGGGGACAGGGCTCCAAGAGACCCAGTACTTC | TRBD1 | TRBJ2-5 | NA | TRBV7-3
CASSLGLGLNPYPLHF | TGCGCCAGCAGCTTGGGGCTGGGCCTAAATCCCTATCCCCTCCACTTT | NA | TRBJ1-6 | NA | TRBV5-1
CAWSAGGPDQPQHF | TGTGCCTGGAGTGCAGGAGGGCCCGATCAGCCCCAGCATTTT | NA | TRBJ1-5 | NA | TRBV30
CASSQVVGGSYTEAFF | TGCGCCAGCAGCCAAGTAGTGGGGGGCTCGTACACTGAAGCTTTCTTT | NA | TRBJ1-1 | NA | TRBV4-1
CASSLTENYGYTF | TGTGCCAGCAGCTTGACAGAGAACTATGGCTACACCTTC | NA | TRBJ1-2 | NA | TRBV5-5
CASRQASTDTQYF | TGTGCCAGCCGGCAGGCCTCCACAGATACGCAGTATTTT | NA | TRBJ2-3 | NA | TRBV5-4